Following are 12 T cell receptor beta chains from one sample sequenced in a study of blood T cell repertoires in COVID-19. Only in-frame clones appear in the TCRdb table, and some are missing; sequencing was by immunoSEQ multiplex PCR. The data contain roughly 330,000 clones, roughly 86% of them seen just once; the ten biggest clones take up more than 7.5%. Material for sequencing was peripheral blood. The receptors stem from a man younger than 40 with COVID-19, enrolled during active disease.

The chain carries TRBV19 and TRBJ1-3; D remains unclear. Germline CDR1 LNHDA, CDR2 SQIVND (reference sequence). V gave up 2 bases and J gave up 3 bases, with 8 bases separating them. This CDR3 comprises 14 residues. In DNA, the CDR3 is TGTGCCAGTAGTATAAACGGGAATGGAAACACCATATATTTT. It specifies CASSINGNGNTIYF.

The rearrangement uses TRBV4-1 and TRBJ2-3; 9 bases align to TRBD2. This CDR3 has 15 residues. CDR1 and CDR2 (germline): MGHRA, YSYEKL. V was pared by 1 base and J by 5 bases, with 4 bases of the junction left unmatched. The DNA of the CDR3 is TGCGCCAGCAGCCAAGGCGGGCGGGAGGGAGATACGCAGTATTTT. Translated, it gives CASSQGGREGDTQYF.

The chain couples TRBV5-4 to TRBJ1-6, with D maybe TRBD1 (6 bases). V lost 2 bases and J 6 bases, leaving 12 bases between the germline ends. CDR1 is SGHNT, CDR2 YYREEE, per germline (reference sequence). The CDR3 has 15 residues. CDR3 nucleotides: TGTGCCAGCAGCTTTATGGACAGTCCTAATTCACCCCTCCACTTT. It translates to CASSFMDSPNSPLHF.

The count of this clone is one. The V and J genes are TRBV6-5 and TRBJ2-3; 7 positions match TRBD2. Germline V CDR1 and CDR2: MNHEY, SVGAGI. The CDR3 contains 12 residues. V was clipped by 6 bases and J by 3 bases; unmatched bases: 0. The CDR3 bases are TGTGCCAGCAGCGGGGGGACAGATACGCAGTATTTT. Protein product: CASSGGTDTQYF.

This clone has just a few counts. This rearrangement joins TRBV5-1 to TRBJ1-4, with 10 bases that match TRBD1. Germline V gives CDR1 SGHRS, CDR2 YFSETQ. The CDR3 loop spans 16 amino acids. J lost 0 bases, V lost 4 bases, and 3 bases had no gene match. CDR3: CASSTGQGATNEKLFF. CDR3 DNA: TGCGCCAGCAGCACAGGACAGGGGGCAACTAATGAAAAACTGTTTTTT.

The rearrangement links TRBV7-3 to TRBJ2-3; D gene ambiguous. Germline CDR1 is SGHTA and CDR2 is FQGTGA. V shed 2 bases and J shed 2 bases, with 2 bases lying between them. The CDR3 is 12 amino acids. CDR3 DNA sequence: TGTGCCAGCAGCTTATACACAGATACGCAGTATTTT. It translates to CASSLYTDTQYF.

This rearrangement joins TRBV7-9 to TRBJ2-3, with TRBD2 matching 7 bases. Germline V gene sequence: CDR1 SEHNR, CDR2 FQNEAQ (reference sequence). Germline trimming cut 6 bases from V and 4 bases from J; bases unmatched to any gene: 10. The CDR3 spans 15 residues. The CDR3 bases are TGTGCCAGCAGTTCAGCGGCGGGAGAGGCAGATACGCAGTATTTT. Its translation is CASSSAAGEADTQYF. The full variable domain, rest sourced from reference TRBV7-9 and TRBJ2-3, is DTGVSQNPRHKITKRGQNVTFRCDPISEHNRLYWYRQTLGQGPEFLTYFQNEAQLEKSRLLSDRFSAERPKGSFSTLEIQRTEQGDSAMYLCASSSAAGEADTQYFGPGTRLTVL.

The CDR3 DNA follows: TGTGCCAGCAGCCAGGGACAGAATCAGCCCCAGCATTTT. Protein sequence: CASSQGQNQPQHF. The V gene is TRBV7-3, the J gene TRBJ1-5; 7 positions agree with TRBD1. V lost 5 bases to trimming and J lost 4 bases; unmatched junction nucleotides: 2. Germline V lookup: CDR1 SGHTA, CDR2 FQGTGA. The CDR3 has 13 amino acids.

The chain joins TRBV19 to TRBJ2-3, with 10 nucleotides matching TRBD2. The ends lost 4 bases at V and 1 base at J; junction bases unmatched: 8. Germline CDR1 reads LNHDA; CDR2 reads SQIVND (reference sequence). This CDR3 contains 17 residues. CDR3 loop: CASSTSPTSGGTDTQYF. For the CDR3, the DNA is TGTGCCAGTAGTACTTCCCCAACTAGCGGGGGCACAGATACGCAGTATTTT.

The chain links TRBV19 to TRBJ1-3; 8 bases align to TRBD1. Per germline, CDR1 LNHDA and CDR2 SQIVND (reference sequence). J was trimmed by 0 bases and V by 2 bases; bases with no gene match: 6. The CDR3 is made up of 17 amino acids. The CDR3 region has the DNA TGTGCCAGTAGTATACCCCGGGACAGGTTCTCTGGAAACACCATATATTTT. As protein: CASSIPRDRFSGNTIYF.

The gene calls are TRBV28 and TRBJ2-7; 12 bases map to TRBD2. CDR1 is MDHEN, CDR2 SYDVKM, per germline. V was pared by 2 bases and J by 1 base, with 9 bases of the junction left unmatched. The length of the CDR3 is 18 residues. This chain's CDR3 is CASSLSSSGRGTSYEQYF. Here the CDR3 DNA reads TGTGCCAGCAGTTTAAGTTCTAGCGGGAGGGGAACTTCCTACGAGCAGTACTTC.

This clone came up once. The V gene is TRBV7-2, the J gene TRBJ1-6; perhaps TRBD1 as D (6 bases). The V end lost 3 bases, the J end lost 9 bases, and 18 bases lay between the germline ends. This CDR3 is built from 16 residues. Germline-derived CDR1 and CDR2 are SGHTA and FQGNSA. The CDR3 DNA is TGTGCCAGCAGCTTGGCGGACAGCTCCTTATCTTCACCCCTCCACTTT. Translated: CASSLADSSLSSPLHF.